This TCR beta chain derives from a study of T cells in Graves' hyperthyroidism and ophthalmopathy. Germline V gene data show CDR1 as SQVTM and CDR2 as ANQGSEA. The CDR3 consists of 14 residues. The ends lost 3 bases at V and 5 bases at J; junction bases unmatched: 9. Study findings and constraints: Blood also contained most expanded thyroid clonotypes above 0.001.

With regard to this clonotype: Its antigen is unknown.

RNA transcripts yielded amplified TCR beta CDR3 regions. Researchers ran a first-round RT-PCR on the TCR CDR3 using the HTBI primer set. TCRdb re-derived calls from the multiplex PCR reads in MiXCR, one entry per CDR3 protein. This table holds a few hundred thousand distinct CDR3 sequences, about half found once. Sequences were obtained from peripheral blood or thyroid tissue (not recorded which). This chain connects TRBV29-1 to TRBJ1-1; 7 positions match TRBD1. This TCR was sampled from an adult woman with Graves' disease, either hyperthyroidism or ophthalmopathy (not recorded which). CDR3: CSVERRGRGTEAFF. The CDR3 nucleotides read TGCAGCGTTGAGAGGAGGGGGCGAGGGACTGAAGCTTTCTTT.